Reported below is one T cell receptor beta chain. Antigen: not known. This entry belongs to a study of neoadjuvant anti-PD-1 for oral cavity cancer. Study observations and caveats: Pretreatment Treg/Th17 ratio correlated inversely with post-treatment tumor clonality.

Analysis of PBMCs was direct, with no culture step. Germline values: CDR1 WSHSY, CDR2 SAAADI. V shed 2 bases and J shed 7 bases, with 0 bases lying between them. The CDR3 consists of 11 residues. Profiled with immunoSEQ multiplex PCR; TCRdb holds only in-frame clones, not every one. This table holds 55,000 to 75,000 clones, roughly 84% found once. This TCR was recovered from a person aged 35-79 years with oral cavity squamous cell carcinoma. The V and J genes are TRBV10-2 and TRBJ1-6; D unclear. The source was PBMCs, collected before nivolumab (anti-PD-1) treatment. This CDR3 is CASSENSPLHF. CDR3 bases: TGCGCCAGCAGTGAGAATTCACCCCTCCACTTT.